A selection of T cell receptor beta chains follows, all from one sample in a study of cytomegalovirus exposure and HLA in healthy donors. Profiling relied on immunoSEQ multiplex PCR, and the TCRdb table lists in-frame clones only, not all of them. The sample includes about 110,000 clones, around 80% seen only once; the top ten take about 0.25%. What was sequenced was PBMCs. The receptors shown here come from a man aged 45-60 years in good health and CMV-seronegative. Each CDR3 is given with its conserved first and last residue. Each record gives: D gene, clone size, J gene, V gene, CDR3 protein, CDR3 DNA. The D gene is left open where the match is weak. For some rows the clone size is stated as once, few or many, or as a class when expanded; others skip it.

>.|.|TRBJ1-2|TRBV7-6
CASSVNNNYGYTF
TGTGCCAGCAGCGTTAACAATAACTATGGCTACACCTTC
>.|.|TRBJ2-7|TRBV7-9
CASSLVAGGAAEQYF
TGTGCCAGCAGCTTAGTCGCCGGTGGAGCAGCCGAGCAGTACTTC
>.|.|TRBJ1-1|TRBV12-5
CASGLMGTSTEAFF
TGTGCTAGTGGTTTGATGGGGACTTCTACTGAAGCTTTCTTT
>.|.|TRBJ1-2|TRBV30
CAWTGGACGYTF
TGTGCCTGGACTGGGGGGGCTTGTGGCTACACCTTC
>.|.|TRBJ2-1|TRBV11-2
CASSLDRDNEQFF
TGTGCCAGCAGCTTAGACAGGGACAATGAGCAGTTCTTC
>.|.|TRBJ1-5|TRBV7-9
CASSLGGGSQPQHF
TGTGCCAGCAGCTTAGGAGGGGGTTCGCAGCCCCAGCATTTT
>TRBD1|.|TRBJ2-5|TRBV5-1
CASSYQQGDQETQYF
TGCGCCAGCAGCTACCAACAGGGGGACCAAGAGACCCAGTACTTC
>.|.|TRBJ1-2|TRBV7-2
CASSPGVGRGRWYGYTF
TGTGCCAGCAGCCCGGGCGTAGGGCGGGGGCGATGGTATGGCTACACCTTC
>.|.|TRBJ2-1|TRBV5-4
CASSGQGYNEQFF
TGTGCCAGCAGCGGCCAGGGCTACAATGAGCAGTTCTTC
>.|once|TRBJ2-2|TRBV9
CASSERKGGDTGELFF
TGTGCCAGCAGCGAGCGGAAGGGGGGGGACACCGGGGAGCTGTTTTTT
>.|.|TRBJ1-2|TRBV29-1
CSVDSPNLDYGYTF
TGCAGCGTTGATTCCCCGAACTTAGACTATGGCTACACCTTC
>.|.|TRBJ2-7|TRBV7-2
CASSPSDRSSYEQYF
TGTGCCAGCAGCCCCAGCGACAGGAGCTCCTACGAGCAGTACTTC
>.|.|TRBJ1-3|TRBV7-2
CASSLLGANGNTIYF
TGTGCCAGCAGCTTGTTAGGGGCGAATGGAAACACCATATATTTT
>.|.|TRBJ1-6|TRBV27
CASSFRGNSPLHF
TGTGCCAGCAGCTTTAGAGGTAATTCACCCCTCCACTTT
>.|.|TRBJ1-1|TRBV6-6
CASSPRNTEAFF
TGTGCCAGCAGCCCCAGGAACACTGAAGCTTTCTTT
>.|.|TRBJ1-2|TRBV25-1
CASRDSYGYTF
TGTGCCAGCAGGGACAGCTATGGCTACACCTTC
>.|.|TRBJ2-7|TRBV4-1
CTSSQDPTGFNEQYF
TGCACCAGCAGCCAAGATCCCACAGGGTTCAACGAGCAGTACTTC
>TRBD1|.|TRBJ1-2|TRBV5-1
CASSSRTGGYGYTF
TGCGCCAGCAGCTCAAGGACAGGGGGCTATGGCTACACCTTC
>.|.|TRBJ1-1|TRBV4-1
CASSQDIATNTEAFF
TGCGCCAGCAGCCAAGATATCGCGACAAACACTGAAGCTTTCTTT